The sequence of this T cell receptor beta chain was determined in a study of blood T cell repertoires in COVID-19. Study details: Samples came from the United States, Italy and Spain, spanning acute and convalescent COVID-19.

Concerning this clone: Within the sample, other DNA sequences also encode this same CDR3.

Authors' analysis steps: Counts of nucleated cells, estimated from reference gene primer amplification, were obtained. Assay used: immunoSEQ multiplex PCR; TCRdb lists only in-frame clones, some missing. V, J and clone size are those of that table, while D and trimming were read from the DNA. The sample carries under 300,000 clones, approximately 80% recorded once. The CDR3 length is 13 residues. Trimming cost V 6 bases and J 1 base; bases outside gene matches: 3. The receptor was derived from a man between 25 and 39 years old who had recovered from COVID-19. Sequenced sample: peripheral blood. This sequence joins TRBV12-3 or TRBV12-4 and TRBJ2-7; 7 positions agree with TRBD1. The CDR3 reads CASSIQGSYEQYF. Here the CDR3 DNA reads TGTGCCAGCAGCATACAGGGGTCCTACGAGCAGTACTTC.